Following are 21 T cell receptor beta chains from one sample sequenced in a study of cytomegalovirus exposure and HLA in healthy donors. Some clones are missing from TCRdb's copy, which holds only in-frame ones; the method was immunoSEQ multiplex PCR. This table holds about 110,000 clones, 88% found once. The sample comprised PBMCs. These receptors were taken from a woman between 18 and 30 years old in good health and CMV-seronegative.

This chain joins TRBV2 and TRBJ1-6; perhaps TRBD1 as D (5 bases). Trimming took off 6 bases at V and 3 bases at J, with 18 bases between the two ends. Germline V gives CDR1 SNHLY, CDR2 FYNNEI. CDR3 length: 17 residues. The CDR3 sequence is CASSWIGAPGYNSPLHF. CDR3 coding DNA: TGTGCCAGCAGCTGGATAGGGGCCCCAGGCTATAATTCACCCCTCCACTTT.

This sequence joins TRBV2 and TRBJ2-7, with 9 bases that match TRBD2. Germline loops: CDR1 SNHLY, CDR2 FYNNEI. The CDR3 consists of 14 residues. V dropped 6 bases and J dropped 0; count of bases not matched to a gene: 3. CDR3 nucleotide sequence: TGTGCCAGCAGGGTTAGCGGGGGCTCCTACGAGCAGTACTTC. It encodes CASRVSGGSYEQYF.

V usage is TRBV19 and J usage is TRBJ2-1, with D possibly being TRBD2 (7 bases). Germline V gene lookup returns CDR1 LNHDA and CDR2 SQIVND (reference sequence). This CDR3 contains 13 residues. V lost 10 bases and J 5 bases, leaving 15 bases between the germline ends. The CDR3 bases are TGTGCCACTACAGGGAGGGGGAACAATGAGCAGTTCTTC. Translating gives CATTGRGNNEQFF. The whole variable domain, remainder taken from reference TRBV19 and TRBJ2-1, is DGGITQSPKYLFRKEGQNVTLSCEQNLNHDAMYWYRQDPGQGLRLIYYSQIVNDFQKGDIAEGYSVSREKKESFPLTVTSAQKNPTAFYLCATTGRGNNEQFFGPGTRLTVL.

The J gene is TRBJ1-1, the V gene TRBV2, with 9 nucleotides matching TRBD1. Germline CDR1 SNHLY, CDR2 FYNNEI. V lost 6 bases to trimming and J lost 2 bases; unmatched junction nucleotides: 10. The CDR3 totals 16 residues. CDR3 bases: TGTGCCAGCAGCGGGGACAGGGTAAAGGGAAACACTGAAGCTTTCTTT. This sequence encodes CASSGDRVKGNTEAFF.

This rearrangement joins TRBV28 to TRBJ1-2; 9 bases line up with TRBD1. CDR1 and CDR2 from the germline V gene are MDHEN and SYDVKM. The CDR3 has 16 amino acids. Trimming removed 6 bases from V and 2 bases from J; junction bases left unmatched: 10. The CDR3: CASRRKRGQGNYGYTF. The CDR3 DNA reads as TGTGCCAGCAGACGAAAGAGGGGACAGGGAAACTATGGCTACACCTTC.

V is TRBV11-2 and J is TRBJ2-5, with D perhaps TRBD2 (5 bases). CDR1 is SGHAT, CDR2 FQNNGV, per germline. The CDR3 consists of 13 residues. The germline V and J ends were trimmed by 6 bases and 5 bases, with 13 bases remaining between them. CDR3 nucleotides: TGTGCCAGCAGTAAAACGATAGCGGAGACCCAGTACTTC. It encodes CASSKTIAETQYF.

The rearrangement uses TRBV10-2 and TRBJ1-2, with unresolved D. V shed 0 bases and J shed 6 bases, with 14 bases lying between them. CDR1 is WSHSY, CDR2 SAAADI, per germline. This CDR3 has 15 amino acids. The chain's CDR3 is CASSESWVEVDGYTF. The CDR3 DNA reads TGCGCCAGCAGTGAGTCGTGGGTGGAGGTGGATGGCTACACCTTC.

CDR3 region: CASSPTDLGTEAFF. The CDR3, as DNA: TGCGCCAGCAGCCCAACCGACTTGGGCACTGAAGCTTTCTTT. The J gene is TRBJ1-1, the V gene TRBV4-3; no clear D. The CDR3 consists of 14 residues. V dropped 4 bases and J dropped 4 bases, with 13 bases sitting between them. The germline gives CDR1 LGHNA, CDR2 YSLEER.

This rearrangement joins TRBV11-3 to TRBJ2-1, with D maybe TRBD2 (7 bases). Germline V CDR1 and CDR2: SGHNT, YENEEA. Trimming took off 1 base at V and 9 bases at J, with 16 bases between the two ends. The CDR3 runs 15 residues. CDR3 bases: TGTGCCAGCAGCTTAGGTGGGGGGGCCTTAGGTGAGCAGTTCTTC. Its protein product is CASSLGGGALGEQFF. The full variable domain, its missing parts supplied by reference TRBV11-3 and TRBJ2-1, is EAGVVQSPRYKIIEKKQPVAFWCNPISGHNTLYWYLQNLGQGPELLIRYENEEAVDDSQLPKDRFSAERLKGVDSTLKIQPAELGDSAVYLCASSLGGGALGEQFFGPGTRLTVL.

The J gene is TRBJ2-7, the V gene TRBV2; D not certain. This CDR3 has 13 amino acids. The V gene lost 2 bases and the J gene lost 3 bases, with 8 bases spanning the gap. From germline, CDR1 is SNHLY and CDR2 FYNNEI. CDR3 residues: CASSESVYYEQYF. Written as DNA, the CDR3 is TGTGCCAGCAGTGAATCGGTTTACTACGAGCAGTACTTC.

The gene calls are TRBV4-3 and TRBJ1-5, with D maybe TRBD1 (5 bases). Between the trimmed V and J ends, which lost 0 bases and 2 bases, there was a span of 11 bases. Germline V gives CDR1 LGHNA, CDR2 YSLEER. The CDR3 consists of 16 residues. This CDR3 reads CASSQELAGGNQPQHF. CDR3 DNA sequence: TGCGCCAGCAGCCAAGAATTGGCGGGGGGCAATCAGCCCCAGCATTTT.

The chain is built from TRBV10-3 and TRBJ2-7, with 8 bases that match TRBD1. Unmatched junction bases numbered 4, after V lost 0 bases and J lost 3 bases. Germline CDR1 ENHRY, CDR2 SYGVKD. The CDR3 extends over 15 amino acids. CDR3 coding DNA: TGTGCCATCAGTGAGTCGCGGACAGGGAGCTACGAGCAGTACTTC. Residues: CAISESRTGSYEQYF.

The V gene is TRBV11-1, the J gene TRBJ2-1; 8 bases are a match to TRBD1. Trimming cost V 0 bases and J 8 bases; bases outside gene matches: 6. The V gene's germline CDR1 is SGHAT and CDR2 FQDESV (reference sequence). The CDR3 has 15 residues. DNA of the CDR3: TGTGCCAGCAGCTTAGCGGACAGGGCGTCAGATGAGCAGTTCTTC. Translated: CASSLADRASDEQFF.

V is TRBV6-1 and J is TRBJ2-3, with a tentative D call TRBD2 (6 bases). This CDR3 region has 15 residues. The V end lost 4 bases, the J end lost 3 bases, and 14 bases lay between the germline ends. The germline V gene has CDR1 MNHNS and CDR2 SASEGT. The CDR3 region has the DNA TGTGCCAGCAGTGGATGGACGGGGGATACAGATACGCAGTATTTT. Protein sequence: CASSGWTGDTDTQYF.

CDR3 in amino acids: CASSLTGTGSRSPLHF. CDR3 nucleotides: TGTGCCAGCAGCTTAACCGGGACAGGTAGTAGATCACCCCTCCACTTT. This chain uses TRBV7-3 with TRBJ1-6, with 8 bases fitting TRBD1. The CDR3 runs to 16 residues. The germline CDR1 and CDR2 sequences are SGHTA and FQGTGA. After removal of 0 bases from V and 10 bases from J, the junction contained 8 bases not matched to a gene.

The chain carries TRBV9 and TRBJ2-3; 7 positions agree with TRBD2. The CDR3 extends over 17 amino acids. Looked up from germline, CDR1 is SGDLS and CDR2 is YYNGEE. The V gene end was trimmed by 0 bases and the J gene end by 0 bases; junction bases not matched to a gene: 7. DNA for the CDR3: TGTGCCAGCAGCGTAGCTACGGGAGCGGGGAGCACAGATACGCAGTATTTT. Encoded protein: CASSVATGAGSTDTQYF.

The count of this clone is one. The chain has TRBV19 and TRBJ1-1; D is uncertain. The CDR3 extends over 13 amino acids. Trimming removed 1 base from V and 6 bases from J, with 9 bases in between. Germline CDR1 and CDR2: LNHDA and SQIVND (reference sequence). The DNA of the CDR3 is TGTGCCAGTAGTATAGCCGGTACAGCTGAAGCTTTCTTT. Its translation is CASSIAGTAEAFF.

This chain connects TRBV4-1 to TRBJ1-1, with D possibly TRBD1 on 5 matching bases. Germline CDR1 and CDR2: MGHRA and YSYEKL. CDR3 length equals 14 residues. The germline V and J ends were trimmed by 4 bases and 6 bases, with 15 bases remaining between them. The CDR3: CASSPLLQGAEAFF. The CDR3 nucleotides are TGCGCCAGCAGCCCCCTTTTACAAGGGGCTGAAGCTTTCTTT.

The CDR3 nucleotides are TGCGCCAGCAGTCAAGGGACAGGGGTATATGGCTACACCTTC. This encodes CASSQGTGVYGYTF. The genes are TRBV23-1 and TRBJ1-2, with 10 positions matching TRBD1. TRBV23-1 is flagged as an ORF with uncertain function. The CDR3 covers 14 residues. J gave up 5 bases and V 2 bases, and 2 bases lay outside the gene matches.

The genes are TRBV30 and TRBJ1-5; D not resolved. V was shortened by 0 bases and J by 6 bases, with 9 bases between the two germline ends. CDR3 length: 13 amino acids. Germline V gene lookup returns CDR1 GTSNPN and CDR2 SVGIG (reference sequence). CDR3 bases: TGTGCCTGGAGTGTAGACGGGTTTCAGCCCCAGCATTTT. Protein sequence: CAWSVDGFQPQHF. Based on the CDR3 plus reference TRBV30 and TRBJ1-5, the full variable domain is SQTIHQWPATLVQPVGSPLSLECTVEGTSNPNLYWYRQAAGRGLQLLFYSVGIGQISSEVPQNLSASRPQDRQFILSSKKLLLSDSGFYLCAWSVDGFQPQHFGDGTRLSIL.

The V gene is TRBV10-3, the J gene TRBJ1-2, with 9 bases identical to TRBD1. V lost 4 bases, J lost 0 bases, and 6 bases stayed unmatched. The germline V gene encodes CDR1 ENHRY and CDR2 SYGVKD. CDR3 length: 16 amino acids. The CDR3 loop is CAISATGQGTNYGYTF. For the CDR3, the DNA is TGTGCCATCAGTGCTACGGGACAGGGTACTAACTATGGCTACACCTTC.